Given below is one TCR beta chain in context. The target antigen is unknown. Together with a sample-barcoded 5' primer, a J-beta primer mix was included in a second PCR lasting roughly 6 to 12 cycles. In TCRdb, the 5' RACE reads were re-called with MiXCR into one record per CDR3 protein. There are some 1.6 million distinct CDR3 sequences in the sample; roughly 30% occur only once, and about 11% lies in the top ten. The data were taken from a study of blood T cells in healthy people across ages. General study findings and limits: Whereas aged donors had fewer naive CD4+ cells, long-lived donors had more of them and higher diversity. Naive and antigen-experienced cells were not separated, limiting conclusive comparison.

The germline V gene encodes CDR1 SGHKS and CDR2 YYEKEE (reference sequence). Trimming left V 3 bases short and J 2 bases short, with 17 bases between. This CDR3 has 17 amino acids. The gene calls are TRBV5-5 and TRBJ2-2; a weak D match, TRBD1 (6 bases). The sample taken for sequencing was blood. The sequence derives from a woman aged 25 to 39 in good health. Here the CDR3 DNA reads TGTGCCAGCAGCTCCTACCAGGGGCCACTTAACACCGGGGAGCTGTTTTTT. Residues: CASSSYQGPLNTGELFF.